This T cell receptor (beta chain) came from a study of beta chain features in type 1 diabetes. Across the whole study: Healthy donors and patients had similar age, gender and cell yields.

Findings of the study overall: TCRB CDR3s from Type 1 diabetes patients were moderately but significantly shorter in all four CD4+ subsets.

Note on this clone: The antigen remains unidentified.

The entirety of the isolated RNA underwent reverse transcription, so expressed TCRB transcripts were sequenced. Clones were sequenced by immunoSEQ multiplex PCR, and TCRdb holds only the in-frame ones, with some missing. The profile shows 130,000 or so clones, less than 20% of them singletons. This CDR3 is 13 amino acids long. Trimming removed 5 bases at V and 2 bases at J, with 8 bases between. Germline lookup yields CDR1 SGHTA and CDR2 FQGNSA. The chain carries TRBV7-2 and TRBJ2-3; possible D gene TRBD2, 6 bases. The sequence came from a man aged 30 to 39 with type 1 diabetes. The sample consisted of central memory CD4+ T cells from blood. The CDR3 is CASSGGNTDTQYF. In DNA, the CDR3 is TGTGCCAGCAGCGGGGGGAACACAGATACGCAGTATTTT.